Included here is one TCR beta chain sequence, with context. As processed by the authors: Amplification from reference gene primers served as the basis for estimated nucleated cell counts. Only in-frame clones appear in the TCRdb table, and some are missing; sequencing was by immunoSEQ multiplex PCR. V and J calls and clone size are those listed in that table; D and trimming were worked out from the DNA. The data show hundreds of thousands of clones, 75% to 90% seen once. The sample is drawn from a study of blood T cell repertoires in COVID-19. The overall study: Material from acute and convalescent COVID-19 was sourced from the United States, Italy and Spain. T cells, B-cell-depleted T cells, or PBMCs provided the cDNA or gDNA that served as material.

V dropped 0 bases and J dropped 8 bases, with 19 bases sitting between them. The CDR3 length is 16 residues. Germline V gene lookup returns CDR1 LGHDT and CDR2 YNNKEL (reference sequence). This chain uses TRBV3-1 (or the pseudogene TRBV3-2) with TRBJ1-2; D gene unclear. Sequencing input: peripheral blood. The receptor comes from a woman under 30 with acute or convalescent COVID-19. The CDR3 region has the DNA TGTGCCAGCAGCCAAGAGGGTCGGCAGTGGAGCGAAGGCTACACCTTC. This gives the protein CASSQEGRQWSEGYTF.